The 15 T cell receptor beta chains given below trace back to one sample, sequenced in a study of T cell clusters in autoimmune cytopenias. TRB was amplified by touch-down multiplex PCR, primer pools A and B combined. After re-calling the multiplex PCR reads, TCRdb lists one entry per CDR3 protein, DNA absent. The sample totals approximately 11,000 distinct CDR3 sequences. TRB was amplified from about 270 ng of peripheral blood genomic DNA per sample. This sample also belongs to another study, concerning T cell repertoires in aging, cancer and after chemotherapy.

Sequencing used peripheral blood. The origin of the receptors is a human donor in good health.

By frequency, this clonotype registers medium-sized. The chain has TRBV29-1 and TRBJ2-5; without DNA, the TCRdb call of TRBD1 cannot be checked. Germline CDR1 SQVTM, CDR2 ANQGSEA. The CDR3 has 12 residues. This CDR3 is CSVAGAQETQYF.

The chain joins TRBV27 to TRBJ2-4; TCRdb selects TRBD1, and the lack of DNA leaves this call unchecked. The germline CDR1 and CDR2 sequences are MNHEY and SMNVEV (reference sequence). The CDR3 is 13 amino acids. CDR3 amino acids: CASGQGSKNIQYF.

The chain joins TRBV11-1 to TRBJ2-1; TCRdb designates TRBD1, a call that cannot be tested without DNA. The CDR3 is 15 residues long. Per germline, CDR1 SGHAT and CDR2 FQDESV (reference sequence). The CDR3 sequence is CASSSGQGDYNEQFF. Together with reference TRBV11-1 and TRBJ2-1, the CDR3 gives the full variable domain: EAEVAQSPRYKITEKSQAVAFWCDPISGHATLYWYRQILGQGPELLVQFQDESVVDDSQLPKDRFSAERLKGVDSTLKIQPAELGDSAMYLCASSSGQGDYNEQFFGPGTRLTVL.

J is TRBJ2-7 and V is TRBV6-1; lacking DNA, the TRBD1 call made by TCRdb goes unchecked. CDR1 MNHNS and CDR2 SASEGT come from the germline V gene. This CDR3 is 13 amino acids long. The CDR3 loop is CASSERDTYEQYF.

The chain uses TRBV19 and TRBJ2-1; the TRBD1 assignment by TCRdb is unverifiable without DNA. This CDR3 is 17 amino acids long. CDR1 and CDR2 from the germline V gene are LNHDA and SQIVND (reference sequence). The CDR3 loop reads CASSILSGQGGHNEQFF.

The rearrangement joins TRBV6-1 to TRBJ2-7; TCRdb names TRBD1, which stays unverified in the absence of DNA. Germline V gives CDR1 MNHNS, CDR2 SASEGT. The CDR3 runs 12 residues. The CDR3 loop is CASSAQAYEQYF.

The chain combines TRBV5-4 with TRBJ1-2; the D call from TCRdb, TRBD1, cannot be confirmed without DNA. The length of the CDR3 is 15 residues. Germline V lookup: CDR1 SGHNT, CDR2 YYREEE (reference sequence). CDR3 residues: CASSLVGGTDYGYTF.

The gene calls are TRBV27 and TRBJ2-6. The CDR3 spans 16 residues. Per the germline V gene, CDR1 is MNHEY and CDR2 is SMNVEV (reference sequence). The CDR3 region is CASSLSWASGANVLTF.

The chain is built from TRBV18 and TRBJ2-7; with no DNA, the TCRdb D assignment of TRBD1 cannot be verified. The germline V gene encodes CDR1 KGHSH and CDR2 LQKENI. There are 14 residues in the CDR3. Here the CDR3 reads CASSPTGGSYEQYF.

CDR3 sequence reads: CASSYTIAASNYGYTF. This chain uses TRBV6-1 with TRBJ1-2. This CDR3 is 16 amino acids long. Germline lookup yields CDR1 MNHNS and CDR2 SASEGT.

V gene TRBV18 combines with J gene TRBJ2-2; with no DNA, the TCRdb D assignment of TRBD1 cannot be verified. The CDR3 is 18 residues long. Germline values: CDR1 KGHSH, CDR2 LQKENI. CDR3: CASSPRAGQGANTGELFF.

This chain connects TRBV19 to TRBJ2-2; TCRdb lists TRBD1, though no DNA is available to test this call. There are 18 residues in the CDR3. Germline CDR1 and CDR2: LNHDA and SQIVND (reference sequence). The CDR3 protein is CASSIEGQPYSYTGELFF. The full variable domain, rest sourced from reference TRBV19 and TRBJ2-2, is DGGITQSPKYLFRKEGQNVTLSCEQNLNHDAMYWYRQDPGQGLRLIYYSQIVNDFQKGDIAEGYSVSREKKESFPLTVTSAQKNPTAFYLCASSIEGQPYSYTGELFFGEGSRLTVL.

Here the CDR3 reads CASSDGYSTDTQYF. V is TRBV19 and J is TRBJ2-3. The CDR3 is 14 residues long. Germline V lookup: CDR1 LNHDA, CDR2 SQIVND (reference sequence).

The J gene is TRBJ2-7, the V gene TRBV19; TCRdb calls TRBD1, which cannot be checked without DNA. The V gene's germline CDR1 is LNHDA and CDR2 SQIVND (reference sequence). CDR3 length: 13 residues. Here the CDR3 reads CATSPLYSYEQYF.

The chain links TRBV5-4 to TRBJ1-1. Per the germline V gene, CDR1 is SGHNT and CDR2 is YYREEE (reference sequence). The CDR3 covers 14 residues. The chain's CDR3 is CASRPRGKDTEAFF.